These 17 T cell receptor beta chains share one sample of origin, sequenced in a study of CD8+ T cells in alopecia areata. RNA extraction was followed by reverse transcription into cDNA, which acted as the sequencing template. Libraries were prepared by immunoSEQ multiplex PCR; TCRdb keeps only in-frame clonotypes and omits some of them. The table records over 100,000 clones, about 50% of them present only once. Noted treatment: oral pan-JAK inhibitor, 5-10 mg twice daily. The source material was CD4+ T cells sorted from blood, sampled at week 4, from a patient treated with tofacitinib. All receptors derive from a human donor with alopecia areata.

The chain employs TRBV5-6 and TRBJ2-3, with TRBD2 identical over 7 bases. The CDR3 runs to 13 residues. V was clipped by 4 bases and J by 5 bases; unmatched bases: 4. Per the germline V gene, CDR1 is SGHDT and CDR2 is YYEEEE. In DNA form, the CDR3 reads TGTGCCAGCAGCCGGGACTACCAAGATACGCAGTATTTT. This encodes CASSRDYQDTQYF.

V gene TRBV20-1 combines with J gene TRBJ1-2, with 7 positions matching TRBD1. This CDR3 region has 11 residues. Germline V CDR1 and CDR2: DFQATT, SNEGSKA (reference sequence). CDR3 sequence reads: CGVRGPYGYTF. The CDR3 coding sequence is TGCGGGGTGAGGGGGCCCTATGGCTACACCTTC.

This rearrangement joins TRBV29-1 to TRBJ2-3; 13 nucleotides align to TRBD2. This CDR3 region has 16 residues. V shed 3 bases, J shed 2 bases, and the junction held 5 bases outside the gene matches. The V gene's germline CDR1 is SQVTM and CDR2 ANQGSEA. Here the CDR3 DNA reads TGCAGCGTTGACCGGACTAGCGGGAGTCCCACAGATACGCAGTATTTT. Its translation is CSVDRTSGSPTDTQYF.

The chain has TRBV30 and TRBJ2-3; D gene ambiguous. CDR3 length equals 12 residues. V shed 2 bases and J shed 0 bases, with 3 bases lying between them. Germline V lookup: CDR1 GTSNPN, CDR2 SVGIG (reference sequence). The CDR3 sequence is CAWSPSTDTQYF. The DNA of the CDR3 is TGTGCCTGGAGTCCAAGCACAGATACGCAGTATTTT.

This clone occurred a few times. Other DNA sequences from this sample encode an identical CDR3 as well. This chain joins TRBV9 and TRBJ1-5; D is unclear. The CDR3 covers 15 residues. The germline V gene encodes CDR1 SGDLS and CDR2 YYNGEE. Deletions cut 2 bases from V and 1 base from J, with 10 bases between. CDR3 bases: TGTGCCAGCAGCGTCGAGGGTTCAAGCAATCAGCCCCAGCATTTT. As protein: CASSVEGSSNQPQHF.

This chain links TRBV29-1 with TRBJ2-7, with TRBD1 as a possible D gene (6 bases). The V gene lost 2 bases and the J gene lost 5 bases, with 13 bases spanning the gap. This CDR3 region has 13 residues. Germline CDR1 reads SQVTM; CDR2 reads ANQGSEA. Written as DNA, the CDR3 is TGCAGCGTTGAATATCAGGGGTCGAACGAGCAGTACTTC. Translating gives CSVEYQGSNEQYF.

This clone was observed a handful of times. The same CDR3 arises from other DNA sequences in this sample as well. The CDR3 reads CASSLNYEQYF. The CDR3 DNA is TGCGCCAGCAGTCTGAACTACGAGCAGTACTTC. The genes are TRBV5-1 and TRBJ2-7; D remains ambiguous. The CDR3 length is 11 residues. V was cut by 5 bases and J by 3 bases, with 6 bases left in between. CDR1 is SGHRS and CDR2 is YFSETQ in the germline V gene.

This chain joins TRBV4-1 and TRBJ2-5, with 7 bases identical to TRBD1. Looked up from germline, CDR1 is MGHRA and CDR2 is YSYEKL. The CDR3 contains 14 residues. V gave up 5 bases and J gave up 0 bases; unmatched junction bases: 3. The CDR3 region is CASSIGTDQETQYF. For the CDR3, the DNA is TGCGCCAGCAGCATAGGGACAGACCAAGAGACCCAGTACTTC.

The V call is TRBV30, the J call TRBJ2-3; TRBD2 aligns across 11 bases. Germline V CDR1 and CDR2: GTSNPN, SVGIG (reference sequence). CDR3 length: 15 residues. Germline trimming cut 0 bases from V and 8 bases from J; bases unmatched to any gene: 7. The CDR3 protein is CAWSVYSGGAVTQYF. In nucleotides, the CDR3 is TGTGCCTGGAGTGTTTATAGCGGGGGGGCCGTTACGCAGTATTTT.

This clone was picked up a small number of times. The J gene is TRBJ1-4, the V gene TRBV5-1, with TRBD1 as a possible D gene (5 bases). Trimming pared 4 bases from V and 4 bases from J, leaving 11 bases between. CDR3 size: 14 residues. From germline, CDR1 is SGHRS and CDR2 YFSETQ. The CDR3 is CASSMGRYNEKLFF. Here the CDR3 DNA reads TGCGCCAGCAGCATGGGACGGTATAATGAAAAACTGTTTTTT.

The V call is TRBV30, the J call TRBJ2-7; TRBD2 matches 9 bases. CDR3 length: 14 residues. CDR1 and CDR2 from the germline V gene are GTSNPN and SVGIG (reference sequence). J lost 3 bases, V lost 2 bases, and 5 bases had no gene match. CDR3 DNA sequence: TGTGCCTGGAGTCGAGCGGGAGGTGGCTACGAGCAGTACTTC. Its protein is CAWSRAGGGYEQYF.

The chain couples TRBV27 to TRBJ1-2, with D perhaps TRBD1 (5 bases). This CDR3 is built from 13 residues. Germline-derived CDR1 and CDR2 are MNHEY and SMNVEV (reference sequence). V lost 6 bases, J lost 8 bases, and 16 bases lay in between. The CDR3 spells CASSPGGSTGYTF. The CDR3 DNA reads TGTGCCAGCAGCCCTGGGGGATCCACGGGCTACACCTTC.

CDR3 nucleotides: TGTGCCAGCAGTTACGCTGGTACCGGGGAGCTGTTTTTT. This sequence encodes CASSYAGTGELFF. This chain connects TRBV6-5 to TRBJ2-2; D is uncertain. Germline-derived CDR1 and CDR2 are MNHEY and SVGAGI. The CDR3 runs to 13 residues. The germline V and J ends were trimmed by 2 bases and 5 bases, with 6 bases remaining between them.

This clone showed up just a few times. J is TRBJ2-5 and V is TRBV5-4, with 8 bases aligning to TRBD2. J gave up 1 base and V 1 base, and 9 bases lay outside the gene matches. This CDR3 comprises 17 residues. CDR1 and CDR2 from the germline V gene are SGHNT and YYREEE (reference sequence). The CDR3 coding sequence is TGTGCCAGCAGCTTGTCGGTCGGGAGGGCCCCCCAAGAGACCCAGTACTTC. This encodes CASSLSVGRAPQETQYF.

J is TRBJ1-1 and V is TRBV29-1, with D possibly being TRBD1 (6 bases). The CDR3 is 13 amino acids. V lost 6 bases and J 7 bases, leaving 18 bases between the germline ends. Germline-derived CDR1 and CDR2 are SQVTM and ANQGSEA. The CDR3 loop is CSVELTGSGEAFF. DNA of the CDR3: TGCAGCGTCGAATTAACAGGGTCTGGTGAAGCTTTCTTT.

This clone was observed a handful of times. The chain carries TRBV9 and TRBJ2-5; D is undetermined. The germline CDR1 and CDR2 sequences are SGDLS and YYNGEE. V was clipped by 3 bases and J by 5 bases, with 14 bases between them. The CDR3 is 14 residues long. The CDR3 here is CASSASSGYETQYF. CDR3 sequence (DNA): TGTGCCAGCAGCGCCTCGTCTGGATACGAGACCCAGTACTTC.

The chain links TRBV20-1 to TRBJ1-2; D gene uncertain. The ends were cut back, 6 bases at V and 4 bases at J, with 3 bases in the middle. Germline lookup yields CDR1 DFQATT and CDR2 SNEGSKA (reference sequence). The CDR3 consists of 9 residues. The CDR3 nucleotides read TGCAGTGCCCGCTATGGCTACACCTTC. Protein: CSARYGYTF.